This TCR beta chain stems from a study of CD8 T cells in ankylosing spondylitis. This clonotype was seen repeatedly, ten times or more. Its specificity is not known. Construction of TCR beta libraries was performed using quantitative 5'-RACE with molecular barcodes. TCRdb re-analysed the 5' RACE reads in MiXCR, keeping a single row per CDR3 protein. Of around 210,000 distinct CDR3 sequences detected, around 8% appear once; the ten largest clones hold around 4.8%. Whole-study findings and limits: A motif of under ten highly homologous TCR beta variants was seen as apparently characteristic of ankylosing spondylitis blood. It was reported that disease-linked clones were significantly enriched in matched ankylosing spondylitis synovial fluid.

The CDR3 sequence is 15 residues long. The germline CDR1 and CDR2 sequences are DFQATT and SNEGSKA (reference sequence). J lost 5 bases, V lost 4 bases, and 6 bases had no gene match. The source of this sequence is a female donor with ankylosing spondylitis or in good health (not recorded which). This chain connects TRBV20-1 to TRBJ2-5; 14 bases align to TRBD2. The source material was blood, either unsorted or a sorted T cell fraction (not recorded which). CDR3 DNA: TGCAGTGCTAACGGACTAGCGGGAGGCGGGGAGACCCAGTACTTC. It translates to CSANGLAGGGETQYF.